The clone carrying this T cell receptor beta chain was found a few times. Its specificity is not known. TCRdb re-analysed the 5' RACE reads in MiXCR, keeping a single row per CDR3 protein. The table shows around 530,000 distinct CDR3 sequences, with 20% to 25% occurring only once. The germline CDR1 and CDR2 sequences are LNHNV and YYDKDF (reference sequence). Trimming at V came to 4 bases and at J to 5 bases, leaving 10 bases not matched to a gene. CDR3 length equals 15 residues. The data derive from a study of T-cell memory formation after mild COVID-19. Study-level results: CD4+ contracting clones were found mainly in CM and EM, and CD8+ ones in EMRA. A subset of responding clones appeared in pre-infection memory, suggesting cross-reactive memory joined.

The sequenced sample consisted of PBMCs or a T cell subset sorted from them (not recorded which). This sequence was found in an adult woman who had mild COVID-19 (a few samples of this study predate the infection). Cell type and time point are not known. The rearrangement joins TRBV15 to TRBJ2-5, with 7 bases aligning to TRBD1. The CDR3 loop reads CATSTSLTGSETQYF. CDR3 coding DNA: TGTGCCACCAGCACATCCCTGACAGGGTCGGAGACCCAGTACTTC. The whole variable domain, filled in from reference TRBV15 and TRBJ2-5, reads DAMVIQNPRYQVTQFGKPVTLSCSQTLNHNVMYWYQQKSSQAPKLLFHYYDKDFNNEADTPDNFQSRRPNTSFCFLDIRSPGLGDTAMYLCATSTSLTGSETQYFGPGTRLLVL.